This entry features one T cell receptor (beta chain) sequence. Its antigen is unknown. One end of the junction varies from germline; a read error may be responsible. The entry originates in a study of lung T cells in sarcoidosis with Löfgren's syndrome. Per germline, CDR1 SQVTM and CDR2 ANQGSEA. The CDR3 is 13 amino acids. TCRdb independently ran MiXCR on the reads; one entry per CDR3 protein. The sample has some 65,000 distinct CDR3 sequences, about 20% seen once. Whole-study results and caveats: TRAV12-1 and TRBV2 were reportedly most expanded in Löfgren's patients.

Material for sequencing was CD4+ T cells from PBMCs. The sequence was collected from a human donor with sarcoidosis (Löfgren's syndrome or another form), or a control subject (not recorded which). The chain couples TRBV29-1 to TRBJ2-3; D is undetermined. As DNA, the CDR3 is TGCAGCGCCCCAAAGGAGAGCACAGATACGCAGTGTTTT. Amino acid sequence: CSAPKESTDTQCF.